The 26 T cell receptor beta chains below come from one sample, sequenced in a study of T cell responses to AZD1222 COVID-19 vaccine. Measured with immunoSEQ multiplex PCR; TCRdb has only the in-frame clones, and not every one. The table records 130,000 to 150,000 clones, 92% of them present only once. The specimen was peripheral blood, collected on day 0 of AZD1222 vaccination. Every receptor here comes from an adult in good health.

The rearrangement uses TRBV7-8 and TRBJ2-1; D may be TRBD2 (6 bases). This CDR3 is built from 16 residues. The V end lost 1 base, the J end lost 0 bases, and 10 bases lay between the germline ends. CDR1 and CDR2 (germline): SGHVS, FQNEAQ. Here the CDR3 DNA reads TGTGCCAGCAGCTTAGTTGGAGGGAGCTCCTACAATGAGCAGTTCTTC. This translates into CASSLVGGSSYNEQFF.

The chain joins TRBV19 to TRBJ2-7; 9 nucleotides agree with TRBD2. CDR1 is LNHDA, CDR2 SQIVND, per germline (reference sequence). The CDR3 extends over 17 amino acids. V trimming: 1 base; J trimming: 3 bases; junction bases outside the gene matches: 10. CDR3 region: CASSIGFASGIFYEQYF. The CDR3 nucleotides read TGTGCCAGTAGTATAGGTTTCGCTAGCGGGATTTTCTACGAGCAGTACTTC.

The chain is built from TRBV10-3 and TRBJ1-1, with no clear D. CDR1 ENHRY and CDR2 SYGVKD come from the germline V gene. The CDR3 has 14 amino acids. V was shortened by 3 bases and J by 6 bases, with 14 bases between the two germline ends. DNA of the CDR3: TGTGCCATCAGTGATCAGATTAGACCCCCTGAAGCTTTCTTT. Translating it yields CAISDQIRPPEAFF.

There are a few counts of this clone. The chain joins TRBV10-1 to TRBJ2-1, with 7 bases lining up with TRBD1. V trimming: 6 bases; J trimming: 7 bases; junction bases outside the gene matches: 3. Per the germline V gene, CDR1 is WNHNN and CDR2 is SYGVQD (reference sequence). The CDR3 sequence is 12 residues long. DNA for the CDR3: TGCGCCAGCAGAGACAGGGTAAATGAGCAGTTCTTC. Amino acids: CASRDRVNEQFF.

The V gene is TRBV4-1, the J gene TRBJ1-6, with 9 nucleotides matching TRBD1. The CDR3 consists of 17 residues. V lost 0 bases and J lost 4; bases outside the gene matches: 4. Per germline, CDR1 MGHRA and CDR2 YSYEKL. The CDR3 DNA reads TGCGCCAGCAGCCAAGAAGCGGGACAGGGTTATAATTCACCCCTCCACTTT. Amino acids: CASSQEAGQGYNSPLHF.

The chain couples TRBV9 to TRBJ2-2; 10 nucleotides agree with TRBD2. The CDR3 runs to 15 residues. V shed 7 bases and J 6 bases; nucleotides not matched to a gene: 9. Germline values: CDR1 SGDLS, CDR2 YYNGEE. This chain's CDR3 is CASARSGRAPGELFF. Written as DNA, the CDR3 is TGTGCCAGCGCCCGGAGCGGGAGGGCCCCCGGGGAGCTGTTTTTT.

The chain couples TRBV5-6 to TRBJ2-1, with D hard to call. The CDR3 loop spans 12 amino acids. Per the germline V gene, CDR1 is SGHDT and CDR2 is YYEEEE. Trimming cost V 0 bases and J 5 bases, with 3 bases left between them. As DNA, the CDR3 is TGTGCCAGCAGCTTGGGGAACAATGAGCAGTTCTTC. Its translation is CASSLGNNEQFF. The complete variable domain, with remaining parts taken from reference TRBV5-6 and TRBJ2-1, reads DAGVTQSPTHLIKTRGQQVTLRCSPKSGHDTVSWYQQALGQGPQFIFQYYEEEERQRGNFPDRFSGHQFPNYSSELNVNALLLGDSALYLCASSLGNNEQFFGPGTRLTVL.

The count of this clone is one. The chain recombines TRBV11-2 with TRBJ2-1; 9 bases agree with TRBD2. Per germline, CDR1 SGHAT and CDR2 FQNNGV. CDR3 size: 17 residues. Trimming cost V 5 bases and J 7 bases; bases outside gene matches: 15. CDR3 protein: CASSLLGGSGRPNEQFF. CDR3 DNA: TGTGCCAGCAGCCTCCTAGGTGGTAGCGGGAGACCGAATGAGCAGTTCTTC.

The J gene is TRBJ1-2, the V gene TRBV6-2 or TRBV6-3, with TRBD1 identical over 7 bases. The CDR3 spans 15 residues. From germline, CDR1 is MNHEY and CDR2 SVGEGT. Trimming took 4 bases from V and 3 from J; bases not matched to a gene: 8. The CDR3 DNA reads TGTGCCAGCAGTTCCCCGACAGGGACAGACTATGGCTACACCTTC. This sequence encodes CASSSPTGTDYGYTF.

This clone is a singleton in its sample. The V gene is TRBV20-1, the J gene TRBJ2-3; no clear D gene. This CDR3 spans 10 amino acids. Deletions cut 0 bases from V and 5 bases from J, with 0 bases between. CDR1 is DFQATT and CDR2 is SNEGSKA in the germline V gene (reference sequence). In nucleotides, the CDR3 is TGCAGTGCTAGAGAAGATACGCAGTATTTT. Translated: CSAREDTQYF.

The chain has TRBV5-3 and TRBJ1-5; the D is unclear. TRBV5-3 is annotated as an ORF whose role is uncertain. V gave up 2 bases and J gave up 1 base, with 7 bases separating them. This CDR3 is 14 amino acids long. Here the CDR3 reads CARSFRRSNQPQHF. As DNA, the CDR3 is TGTGCCAGAAGCTTCCGGAGAAGCAATCAGCCCCAGCATTTT.

This clone was picked up one time. The V gene is TRBV10-3, the J gene TRBJ1-1, with 10 bases that match TRBD1. This CDR3 is 16 amino acids long. Germline loops: CDR1 ENHRY, CDR2 SYGVKD. With 5 bases clipped from V and 8 bases from J, the junction kept 14 bases outside the gene matches. CDR3 protein: CAISKTGTGDSSEAFF. The CDR3 nucleotides are TGTGCCATCAGTAAGACCGGGACAGGGGATTCCTCCGAAGCTTTCTTT.

This rearrangement joins TRBV7-8 to TRBJ2-7, with 10 bases fitting TRBD2. The CDR3 runs to 15 residues. Trimming at V came to 5 bases and at J to 2 bases, leaving 6 bases not matched to a gene. Germline CDR1 reads SGHVS; CDR2 reads FQNEAQ. The CDR3 DNA reads TGTGCCAGCAGCAAGGGGACTAGCGTGACCTACGAGCAGTACTTC. Protein product: CASSKGTSVTYEQYF.

In this sample, this clone turned up a few times. V is TRBV4-3 and J is TRBJ1-6; 7 bases fit TRBD1. The CDR3 sequence is 15 residues long. The V gene's germline CDR1 is LGHNA and CDR2 YSLEER. Trimming cost V 2 bases and J 10 bases; bases outside gene matches: 8. In DNA form, the CDR3 reads TGCGCCAGCAGCCAAAATTACAGGGGAGACTCACCCCTCCACTTT. Protein sequence: CASSQNYRGDSPLHF.

This clone was seen more than once but under ten times. The chain employs TRBV27 and TRBJ2-7; unclear D gene. The CDR3 is made up of 13 amino acids. V shed 2 bases and J shed 3 bases, with 8 bases lying between them. Germline assignment: CDR1 MNHEY and CDR2 SMNVEV (reference sequence). The CDR3 loop reads CASSLLTDYEQYF. In DNA, the CDR3 is TGTGCCAGCAGTTTACTCACAGACTACGAGCAGTACTTC.

V and J are TRBV27 and TRBJ2-7, with D possibly being TRBD1 (5 bases). This CDR3 is built from 14 residues. Germline CDR1 MNHEY, CDR2 SMNVEV (reference sequence). V was clipped by 2 bases and J by 3 bases, with 11 bases between them. CDR3 protein: CASSLGVGVYEQYF. The DNA of the CDR3 is TGTGCCAGCAGTTTAGGGGTAGGGGTCTACGAGCAGTACTTC.

The V and J genes are TRBV5-1 and TRBJ1-2, with D possibly matching TRBD1 (6 bases). CDR1 is SGHRS, CDR2 YFSETQ, per germline. Trimming took off 4 bases at V and 7 bases at J, with 20 bases between the two ends. The CDR3 consists of 15 residues. The CDR3 protein is CASSPSPGRGSGYTF. CDR3 in DNA: TGCGCCAGCAGCCCCTCCCCCGGGAGGGGGTCTGGCTACACCTTC.

This clone was recorded a few times. The genes are TRBV2 and TRBJ2-7, with D unresolved. In germline, CDR1 is SNHLY, CDR2 FYNNEI. V lost 8 bases to trimming and J lost 3 bases, with 8 bases between them. CDR3 length: 11 residues. The CDR3 coding sequence is TGTGCCAGCGGCCCTAGCTACGAGCAGTACTTC. Translating it yields CASGPSYEQYF.

The chain recombines TRBV5-1 with TRBJ2-2, with D tentatively TRBD1 (6 bases). CDR3 size: 17 residues. Trimming removed 4 bases at V and 7 bases at J, with 23 bases between. Germline V gene sequence: CDR1 SGHRS, CDR2 YFSETQ. The CDR3 region has the DNA TGCGCCAGCAGCCCGACCAACGACAGGAGGAGTCACGGGGAGCTGTTTTTT. Encoded protein: CASSPTNDRRSHGELFF.

The chain is built from TRBV19 and TRBJ1-2; D remains unclear. V lost 8 bases and J lost 3, with 16 bases in between. Germline lookup yields CDR1 LNHDA and CDR2 SQIVND (reference sequence). The length of the CDR3 is 14 residues. DNA for the CDR3: TGTGCCAGTTGCGGACCGATCTTATACTATGGCTACACCTTC. Residues: CASCGPILYYGYTF.

The rearrangement links TRBV10-3 to TRBJ2-5; 7 nucleotides agree with TRBD2. This CDR3 contains 13 residues. Germline V gene lookup returns CDR1 ENHRY and CDR2 SYGVKD. The trim removed 8 bases at V and 0 bases at J, leaving 3 bases unmatched. CDR3 nucleotide sequence: TGTGCCATCGGGGGGGGGTACCAAGAGACCCAGTACTTC. It codes for CAIGGGYQETQYF.

V and J are TRBV20-1 and TRBJ2-2; D gene uncertain. The V and J ends lost 1 base and 6 bases respectively, with 3 bases between them. In germline, CDR1 is DFQATT, CDR2 SNEGSKA (reference sequence). The CDR3 spans 11 residues. CDR3 amino acids: CSARGAGELFF. In DNA form, the CDR3 reads TGCAGTGCTAGAGGGGCCGGGGAGCTGTTTTTT.

In its sample, this clone was seen once. The rearrangement joins TRBV5-4 to TRBJ2-7; 8 bases fit TRBD1. The CDR3 runs to 15 residues. The V and J ends lost 2 bases and 3 bases, in that order; junction bases with no gene match: 7. Germline lookup yields CDR1 SGHNT and CDR2 YYREEE (reference sequence). In DNA form, the CDR3 reads TGTGCCAGCAGCTTTCGGCAGGGGGCTGTCTACGAGCAGTACTTC. It encodes CASSFRQGAVYEQYF.

The chain recombines TRBV4-3 with TRBJ1-1; possibly TRBD1 for D (6 bases). Germline loops: CDR1 LGHNA, CDR2 YSLEER. CDR3 length: 14 amino acids. The V end was cut by 5 bases, the J end by 2 bases, with 12 bases between. CDR3 region: CASSFRGSNTEAFF. The CDR3 DNA reads TGCGCCAGCAGCTTCAGGGGTTCTAACACTGAAGCTTTCTTT.

The CDR3 region is CASSYSSGAGLRNEQFF. The CDR3 nucleotides read TGTGCCAGCAGTTACTCGTCGGGGGCGGGGTTAAGAAATGAGCAGTTCTTC. The chain employs TRBV6-2 or TRBV6-3 and TRBJ2-1; D might be TRBD1 or TRBD2, each matching 6 bases. The germline V and J ends were trimmed by 0 bases and 7 bases, with 19 bases remaining between them. Germline V gene sequence: CDR1 MNHEY, CDR2 SVGEGT. This CDR3 has 17 amino acids.

V usage is TRBV7-8 and J usage is TRBJ1-1; D may be TRBD1 (5 bases). Trimming removed 4 bases from V and 1 base from J, with 13 bases in between. The V gene's germline CDR1 is SGHVS and CDR2 FQNEAQ. The CDR3 sequence is 15 residues long. The CDR3 nucleotides read TGTGCCAGCAGCTCATATGGGGGGAAGAACACTGAAGCTTTCTTT. The encoded protein is CASSSYGGKNTEAFF.